This entry concerns a single T cell receptor (beta chain). What it binds is not known. The data belong to a study of shared clonotypes between healthy human individuals. The study, taken as a whole, reports: On the whole, naive subsets had larger estimated richness than memory subsets had.

Execution of the assay was at deep level. Genomic DNA per cell subset filled all wells of several immunoSEQ plates. Profiled with immunoSEQ multiplex PCR; TCRdb holds only in-frame clones, not every one. The data contain roughly 300,000 clones, about 73% of them singletons. The sequence derives from a man aged 25-45 years in good health. Sequenced input: memory CD4+ T cells sorted from blood. Subset meaning: CD45RA-negative fraction.

The CDR3 DNA reads TGTGCCAGCATGGGACAGGGACTTTATGGCTACACCTTC. Amino acid sequence: CASMGQGLYGYTF. This chain connects TRBV2 to TRBJ1-2, with 9 positions matching TRBD1. V dropped 7 bases and J dropped 5; count of bases not matched to a gene: 5. Germline-derived CDR1 and CDR2 are SNHLY and FYNNEI. The CDR3 has 13 amino acids. The variable domain in full, completed from reference TRBV2 and TRBJ1-2, reads EPEVTQTPSHQVTQMGQEVILRCVPISNHLYFYWYRQILGQKVEFLVSFYNNEISEKSEIFDDQFSVERPDGSNFTLKIRSTKLEDSAMYFCASMGQGLYGYTFGSGTRLTVV.